The entry below gives a single T cell receptor (beta chain) sequence along with its context. The source of the sample is a study of blood T cell repertoires in COVID-19. Whole-study context: Acute and convalescent COVID-19 samples came from the United States, Italy and Spain. From T cells, B-cell-depleted T cells, or PBMCs came the material, which was cDNA or gDNA.

How the authors handled the data: Estimation of nucleated cell counts relied on the amplification of reference gene primers. Assay: immunoSEQ multiplex PCR; the TCRdb copy retains only in-frame clones and omits some. That table gives V, J and clone size, and the DNA gave D and trimming. The table has about 380,000 clones, around 84% seen once. The V and J ends lost 2 bases and 1 base respectively, with 19 bases between them. The CDR3 length is 18 residues. Germline V gene data show CDR1 as SGHAT and CDR2 as FQNNGV. The rearrangement uses TRBV11-2 and TRBJ2-3; D is perhaps TRBD2 (5 bases). The clonotype was recovered from a young woman with acute or convalescent COVID-19. The sequencing sample was made of peripheral blood. CDR3 in amino acids: CASSLSHGIPWGTDTQYF. As DNA, the CDR3 is TGTGCCAGCAGCTTATCACACGGGATCCCCTGGGGCACAGATACGCAGTATTTT. Looking up the rest from reference TRBV11-2 and TRBJ2-3 gives the full variable domain: EAGVAQSPRYKIIEKRQSVAFWCNPISGHATLYWYQQILGQGPKLLIQFQNNGVVDDSQLPKDRFSAERLKGVDSTLKIQPAKLEDSAVYLCASSLSHGIPWGTDTQYFGPGTRLTVL.